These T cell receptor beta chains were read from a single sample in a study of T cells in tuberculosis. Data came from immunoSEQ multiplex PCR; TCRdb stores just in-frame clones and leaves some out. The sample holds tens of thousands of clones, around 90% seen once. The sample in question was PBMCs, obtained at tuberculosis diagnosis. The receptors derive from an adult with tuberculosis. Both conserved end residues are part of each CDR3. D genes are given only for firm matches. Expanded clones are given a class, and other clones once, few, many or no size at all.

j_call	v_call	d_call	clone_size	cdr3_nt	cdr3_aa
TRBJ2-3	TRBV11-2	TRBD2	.	TGTGCCAGCAGCTTAGACATCCGGGGGGGGCAGTATTTT	CASSLDIRGGQYF
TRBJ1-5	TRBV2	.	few	TGTGCCAGCAGTCGCGACGAGGGGGACCAGCCCCAGCATTTT	CASSRDEGDQPQHF
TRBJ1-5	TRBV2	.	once	TGTGCCAGCAAAGCAGGGCGCAATCAGCCCCAGCATTTT	CASKAGRNQPQHF
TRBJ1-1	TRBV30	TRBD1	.	TGTGCCTGGAGTGTACTGGGGGGACAGGTGAACACTGAAGCTTTCTTT	CAWSVLGGQVNTEAFF
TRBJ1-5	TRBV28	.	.	TGTGCCAGCAGCTCGACTTCAAGCAATCAGCCCCAGCATTTT	CASSSTSSNQPQHF
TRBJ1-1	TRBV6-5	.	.	TGTGCCAGCAGTCGAGGGCAGCAAGAAGCTTTCTTT	CASSRGQQEAFF
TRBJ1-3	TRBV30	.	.	TGTGCCTGGAGTTCAGTTCCTGGAAACACCATATATTTT	CAWSSVPGNTIYF
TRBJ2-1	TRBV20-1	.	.	TGCAGTGCTAGACCTTACAATGAGCAGTTCTTC	CSARPYNEQFF
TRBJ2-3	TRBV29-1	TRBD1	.	TGCAGCGGATGGGACAGGGCCACAGATACGCAGTATTTT	CSGWDRATDTQYF
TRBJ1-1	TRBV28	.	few	TGTGCCAGCAGAGTCCCATCAGGGTACACTGAAGCTTTCTTT	CASRVPSGYTEAFF
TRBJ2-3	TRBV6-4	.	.	TGTGCCAGCAGTGACTCGGATGGCAGGGGCCCAGATACGCAGTATTTT	CASSDSDGRGPDTQYF
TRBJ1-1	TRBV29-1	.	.	TGCAGCGTTGGACTAGGAACAGCCACTGAAGCTTTCTTT	CSVGLGTATEAFF
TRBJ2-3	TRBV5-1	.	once	TGCGCCAGCAGCTTGCGGACAGCAGATACGCAGTATTTT	CASSLRTADTQYF